The sequence of this TCR beta chain was determined in a study of blood T cell repertoires in COVID-19. Study details: The United States, Italy and Spain supplied acute and convalescent COVID-19 samples. T cells, B-cell-depleted T cells, or PBMCs provided the cDNA or gDNA that served as material.

Study processing details: Cell counts per sample came from amplifying reference gene primers. Profiling relied on immunoSEQ multiplex PCR, and the TCRdb table lists in-frame clones only, not all of them. That table is the source of V, J and clone size, and D and trimming were worked out from the DNA. Altogether around 100,000 clones are present, about 90% being singletons, with the ten largest covering roughly 7.4%. Looked up from germline, CDR1 is SEHNR and CDR2 is FQNEAQ (reference sequence). The CDR3 runs to 16 residues. The junction had 6 bases not matched to a gene; V was cut back by 1 base and J by 3 bases.

The TCR originated in a man aged 25 to 45 in a cohort sampled during active COVID-19. The chain combines TRBV7-9 with TRBJ2-3; 8 nucleotides align to TRBD2. Sequenced material: peripheral blood. Here the CDR3 reads CASSLGFSGVTDTQYF. The CDR3 DNA reads as TGTGCCAGCAGCTTAGGTTTTAGCGGGGTTACAGATACGCAGTATTTT.